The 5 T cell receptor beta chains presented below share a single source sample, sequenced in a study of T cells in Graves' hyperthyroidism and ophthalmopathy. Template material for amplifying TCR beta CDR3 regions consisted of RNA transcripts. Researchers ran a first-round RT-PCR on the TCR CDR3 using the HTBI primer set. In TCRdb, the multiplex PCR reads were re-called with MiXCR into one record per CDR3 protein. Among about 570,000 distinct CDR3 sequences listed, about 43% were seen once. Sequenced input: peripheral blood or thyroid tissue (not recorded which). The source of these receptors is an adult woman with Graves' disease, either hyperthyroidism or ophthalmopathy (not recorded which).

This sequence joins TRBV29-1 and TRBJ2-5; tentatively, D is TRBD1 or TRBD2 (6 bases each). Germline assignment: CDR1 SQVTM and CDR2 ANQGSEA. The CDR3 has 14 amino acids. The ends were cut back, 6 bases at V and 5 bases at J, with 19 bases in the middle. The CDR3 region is CSVNRRGLGETQYF. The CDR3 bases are TGCAGCGTCAACAGGAGGGGGTTAGGGGAGACCCAGTACTTC.

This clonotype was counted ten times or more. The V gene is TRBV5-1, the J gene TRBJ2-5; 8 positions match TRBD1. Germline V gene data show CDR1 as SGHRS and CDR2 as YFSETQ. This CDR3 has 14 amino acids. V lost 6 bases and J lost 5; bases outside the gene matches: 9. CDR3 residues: CASKGQAEWETQYF. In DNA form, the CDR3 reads TGCGCCAGCAAGGGACAGGCCGAATGGGAGACCCAGTACTTC.

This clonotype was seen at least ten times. The CDR3 protein is CASRLSDRGPNYGYTF. As DNA, the CDR3 is TGTGCCAGCAGGCTTTCTGACAGGGGCCCCAACTATGGCTACACCTTC. The rearrangement uses TRBV7-9 and TRBJ1-2; 8 positions agree with TRBD1. The junction had 11 bases not matched to a gene; V was cut back by 6 bases and J by 2 bases. Germline CDR1 SEHNR, CDR2 FQNEAQ (reference sequence). This CDR3 contains 16 residues.

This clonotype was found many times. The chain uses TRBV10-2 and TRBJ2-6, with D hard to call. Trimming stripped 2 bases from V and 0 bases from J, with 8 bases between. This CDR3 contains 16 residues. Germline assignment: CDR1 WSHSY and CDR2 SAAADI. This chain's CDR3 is CASSERAVSGANVLTF. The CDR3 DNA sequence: TGCGCCAGCAGTGAGAGGGCAGTCTCTGGGGCCAACGTCCTGACTTTC.

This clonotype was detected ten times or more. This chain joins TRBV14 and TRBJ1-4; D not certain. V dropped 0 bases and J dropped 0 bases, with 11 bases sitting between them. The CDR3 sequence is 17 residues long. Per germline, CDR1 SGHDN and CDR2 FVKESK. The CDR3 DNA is TGTGCCAGCAGCCAAGACGAAACCTTTGCAACTAATGAAAAACTGTTTTTT. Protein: CASSQDETFATNEKLFF.